This T cell receptor (beta chain) was captured in a study of T cells in Graves' hyperthyroidism and ophthalmopathy. Broader study findings: Ophthalmopathy prediction by the model preceded onset by a median approximately 6.1 months.

There are many counts of this clonotype. Its antigen remains unidentified. Using RNA transcripts as the source, TCR beta CDR3 regions were amplified. In the first-round RT-PCR of the TCR CDR3, the HTBI primer set was used. One entry per CDR3 protein, called by TCRdb with MiXCR from the multiplex PCR reads. The table lists under 650,000 distinct CDR3 sequences, about 16% of them singletons. Sample: blood. This clonotype was sampled from a woman aged 25 to 39 with Graves' hyperthyroidism.

The CDR3 protein is CSAGTESNQPQHF. The CDR3 nucleotides are TGCAGTGCCGGGACGGAGAGCAATCAGCCCCAGCATTTT. The chain uses TRBV20-1 and TRBJ1-5; maybe TRBD1 (5 bases). This CDR3 has 13 amino acids. Germline CDR1 and CDR2: DFQATT and SNEGSKA (reference sequence). V lost 6 bases, J lost 1 base, and 10 bases lay in between.